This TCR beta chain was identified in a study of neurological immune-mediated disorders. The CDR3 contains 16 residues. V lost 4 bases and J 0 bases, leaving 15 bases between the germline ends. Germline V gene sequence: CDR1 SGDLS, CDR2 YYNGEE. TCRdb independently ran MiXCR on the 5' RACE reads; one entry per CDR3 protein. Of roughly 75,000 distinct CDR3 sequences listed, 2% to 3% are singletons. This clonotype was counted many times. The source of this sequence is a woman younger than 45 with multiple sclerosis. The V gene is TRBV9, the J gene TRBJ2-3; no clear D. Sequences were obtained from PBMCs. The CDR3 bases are TGTGCCAGCAGCCCTTTCTTATCGGCTAGCACAGATACGCAGTATTTT. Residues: CASSPFLSASTDTQYF.